A single T cell receptor (beta chain) is shown here with its context. V lost 0 bases and J 6 bases, leaving 15 bases between the germline ends. This CDR3 has 15 residues. The sample is drawn from a study of cytotoxic CD8 clonotypes in ibrutinib-treated CLL. In the study overall: Per sample, productive templates averaged 255,043 and productive rearrangements averaged roughly 91,000.

Sequencing was performed with immunoSEQ multiplex PCR; in TCRdb, only in-frame clones are kept and a portion is missing. The sample has approximately 190,000 clones; approximately 79% are singletons. This receptor was obtained from a human donor with chronic lymphocytic leukemia. V gene TRBV23-1 combines with J gene TRBJ2-7, with a weak D call TRBD1 (8 bases). TRBV23-1 is recorded as an ORF, its role being uncertain. The input for sequencing was PBMCs, taken after 12 months of ibrutinib treatment. The chain's CDR3 is CASSQSQDREGEQYF. The CDR3 coding sequence is TGCGCCAGCAGTCAATCCCAGGACAGGGAGGGCGAGCAGTACTTC.